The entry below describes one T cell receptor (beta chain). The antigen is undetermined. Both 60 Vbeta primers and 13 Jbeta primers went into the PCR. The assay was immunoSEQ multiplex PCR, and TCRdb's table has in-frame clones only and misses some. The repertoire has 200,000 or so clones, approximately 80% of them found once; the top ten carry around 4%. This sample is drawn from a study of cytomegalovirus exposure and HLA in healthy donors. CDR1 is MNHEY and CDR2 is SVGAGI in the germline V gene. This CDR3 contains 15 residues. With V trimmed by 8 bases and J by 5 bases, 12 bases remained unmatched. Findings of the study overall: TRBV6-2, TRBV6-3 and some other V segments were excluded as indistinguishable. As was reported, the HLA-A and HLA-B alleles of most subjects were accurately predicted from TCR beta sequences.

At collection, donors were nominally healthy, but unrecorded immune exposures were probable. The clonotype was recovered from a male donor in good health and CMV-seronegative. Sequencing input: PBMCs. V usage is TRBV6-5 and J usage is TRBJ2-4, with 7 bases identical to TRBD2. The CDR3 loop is CASGYTGTTENIQYF. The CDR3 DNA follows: TGTGCCAGCGGGTACACCGGGACTACGGAAAACATTCAGTACTTC.